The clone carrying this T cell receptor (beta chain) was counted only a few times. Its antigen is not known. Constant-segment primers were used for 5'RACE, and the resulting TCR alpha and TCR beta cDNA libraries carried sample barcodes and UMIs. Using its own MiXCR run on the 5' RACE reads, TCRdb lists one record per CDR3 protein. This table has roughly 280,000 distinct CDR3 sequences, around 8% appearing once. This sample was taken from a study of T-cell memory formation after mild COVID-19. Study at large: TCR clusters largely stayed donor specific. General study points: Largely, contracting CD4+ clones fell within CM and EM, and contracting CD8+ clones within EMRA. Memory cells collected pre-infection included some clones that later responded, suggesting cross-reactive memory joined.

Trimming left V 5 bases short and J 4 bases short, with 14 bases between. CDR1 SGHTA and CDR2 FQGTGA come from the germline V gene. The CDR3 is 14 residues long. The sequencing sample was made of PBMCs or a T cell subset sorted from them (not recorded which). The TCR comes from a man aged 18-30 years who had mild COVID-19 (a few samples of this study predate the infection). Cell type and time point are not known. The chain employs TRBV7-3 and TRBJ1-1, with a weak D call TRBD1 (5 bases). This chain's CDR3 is CASSQFGGGTEAFF. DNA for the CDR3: TGTGCCAGCAGCCAGTTTGGGGGGGGCACTGAAGCTTTCTTT.